Listed below are T cell receptor beta chains from one sample, sequenced in a study of OX40 agonist ivuxolimab in advanced cancers. Clones were read by immunoSEQ multiplex PCR, and TCRdb kept only the in-frame ones, dropping some. The table records 25,000 to 30,000 clones, more than 70% of them present only once. The specimen was CD4+ or CD8+ T cells sorted from blood, collected in a trial of the OX40 agonist ivuxolimab. The source is an adult with an advanced solid tumor such as melanoma, head and neck, liver or kidney cancer. The CDR3 runs from the conserved cysteine through the conserved F or W. Each record gives: clone size, J gene, D gene, V gene, CDR3 protein, CDR3 DNA. The D gene is left open where the match is weak. Clone size is stated in some rows and not others, as once, few, many or a class when expanded.

>-|TRBJ2-7|TRBD1|TRBV7-9
CAGGTGNNEQYF
TGTGCCGGTGGGACAGGGAATAACGAGCAGTACTTC
>-|TRBJ1-5|TRBD1|TRBV5-6
CASSLGQGLNQPQHF
TGTGCCAGCAGCTTAGGACAGGGGCTCAATCAGCCCCAGCATTTT
>-|TRBJ2-3|-|TRBV28
CASSFTGTPLQYF
TGTGCCAGCAGCTTTACCGGGACACCTCTGCAGTATTTT
>once|TRBJ2-7|-|TRBV13
CASSIWTGAYEQYF
TGTGCCAGCAGCATCTGGACCGGGGCCTACGAGCAGTACTTC
>once|TRBJ1-1|-|TRBV19
CASSIGGNTEAFF
TGTGCCAGTAGTATTGGGGGGAACACTGAAGCTTTCTTT
>-|TRBJ1-4|TRBD1|TRBV19
CASSRDRGTNEKLFF
TGTGCCAGTAGTCGTGACAGGGGCACTAATGAAAAACTGTTTTTT
>-|TRBJ2-3|TRBD1|TRBV13
CASSFGTGANTDTQYF
TGTGCCAGCAGCTTCGGGACAGGGGCGAACACAGATACGCAGTATTTT
>few|TRBJ1-1|-|TRBV7-3
CASSLGLGTEAFF
TGTGCCAGCAGCTTAGGGTTAGGCACTGAAGCTTTCTTT
>-|TRBJ2-5|-|TRBV27
CASSLERDQETQYF
TGTGCCAGCAGTTTAGAAAGGGACCAAGAGACCCAGTACTTC
>-|TRBJ2-5|TRBD2|TRBV7-9
CASSFASGANQETQYF
TGTGCCAGCAGCTTTGCTAGCGGCGCAAACCAAGAGACCCAGTACTTC
>hyperexpanded|TRBJ2-3|-|TRBV10-1
CASSDAGLRSDTQYF
TGCGCCAGCAGTGACGCGGGATTAAGGTCAGATACGCAGTATTTT
>-|TRBJ2-3|-|TRBV5-5
CASSLDVTDTQYF
TGTGCCAGCAGCTTGGACGTCACAGATACGCAGTATTTT
>-|TRBJ2-7|-|TRBV25-1
CASGYRGSGEQYF
TGTGCCAGCGGTTACAGGGGTAGCGGCGAGCAGTACTTC
>-|TRBJ1-5|-|TRBV14
CASSQEGSAQPQHF
TGTGCCAGCAGCCAAGAGGGTTCCGCTCAGCCCCAGCATTTT
>-|TRBJ2-2|-|TRBV12-5
CASAPRSWELFF
TGTGCTAGTGCCCCGCGGTCGTGGGAGCTGTTTTTT
>-|TRBJ2-1|-|TRBV27
CASSLRGNEQFF
TGTGCCAGCAGTTTGCGGGGCAATGAGCAGTTCTTC
>-|TRBJ2-3|TRBD2|TRBV28
CASSPGLVGGGTDTQYF
TGTGCCAGCAGTCCGGGACTAGTGGGGGGGGGCACAGATACGCAGTATTTT
>-|TRBJ2-3|TRBD1|TRBV27
CASSKTGPTDTQYF
TGTGCCAGCAGTAAGACAGGGCCCACAGATACGCAGTATTTT
>-|TRBJ2-3|TRBD1|TRBV11-3
CASSLDRGSFTDTQYF
TGTGCCAGCAGCTTAGACAGGGGGTCCTTCACAGATACGCAGTATTTT
>-|TRBJ1-5|-|TRBV28
CASSPLGDQPQHF
TGTGCCAGCAGTCCCCTGGGGGACCAGCCCCAGCATTTT
>-|TRBJ2-5|-|TRBV14
CASSQWNAPQETQYF
TGTGCCAGCAGCCAATGGAACGCCCCTCAAGAGACCCAGTACTTC
>-|TRBJ2-7|-|TRBV19
CASSMGEVGYEQYF
TGTGCCAGTAGTATGGGAGAAGTTGGTTACGAGCAGTACTTC
>-|TRBJ2-2|-|TRBV14
CASSQERVTGELFF
TGTGCCAGCAGCCAAGAAAGGGTCACCGGGGAGCTGTTTTTT
>-|TRBJ2-3|-|TRBV5-1
CASSFWGQEYTDTQYF
TGCGCCAGCAGCTTTTGGGGACAAGAGTACACAGATACGCAGTATTTT
>-|TRBJ1-5|-|TRBV5-6
CASSLGSVKPQHF
TGTGCCAGCAGCTTGGGTAGCGTAAAGCCCCAGCATTTT
>-|TRBJ1-2|-|TRBV27
CASSSGVGGYTF
TGTGCCAGCAGTTCAGGGGTGGGGGGCTACACCTTC
>-|TRBJ2-1|-|TRBV7-8
CASSLVKYNEQFF
TGTGCCAGCAGCTTAGTCAAATACAATGAGCAGTTCTTC
>once|TRBJ2-7|TRBD2|TRBV11-2
CASFGGGEQYF
TGTGCCAGCTTCGGCGGGGGGGAGCAGTACTTC
>-|TRBJ2-1|-|TRBV29-1
CSATLREQFF
TGCAGCGCCACCCTTAGGGAGCAGTTCTTC
>-|TRBJ2-1|TRBD2|TRBV19
CASSPTLAGGPYNEQFF
TGTGCCAGTAGTCCGACGCTAGCGGGAGGGCCGTACAATGAGCAGTTCTTC